This T cell receptor (beta chain) came from a study of graft-versus-host responses after intestinal transplantation. Only in-frame clones appear in the TCRdb table, and some are missing; sequencing was by immunoSEQ multiplex PCR. Of about 19,000 clones in the sample, approximately 92% were seen once. This clone was seen once. Germline CDR1 reads LGHNA; CDR2 reads YSLEER. V was clipped by 0 bases and J by 5 bases, with 13 bases between them. The CDR3 sequence is 15 residues long. The clonotype originates from a human patient who received an intestinal transplant, so some T cells may come from the graft donor. The V call is TRBV4-3, the J call TRBJ1-1; TRBD1 might be the D (6 bases). The sample was PBMCs, taken more than 350 days after transplant. CDR3 bases: TGCGCCAGCAGCCAAGATGCAGGGGTGGTTACTGAAGCTTTCTTT. Translation gives CASSQDAGVVTEAFF.